One T cell receptor beta chain is described in this entry. The data are from a study of cytotoxic CD8 clonotypes in ibrutinib-treated CLL. Clones were sequenced by immunoSEQ multiplex PCR, and TCRdb holds only the in-frame ones, with some missing. The sample has roughly 250,000 clones, about three quarters seen once. The origin of this receptor is a human donor with chronic lymphocytic leukemia. The sequences come from PBMCs, collected after 24 months of ibrutinib treatment.

The CDR3 bases are TGTGCCAGCAGTGGAGGGGGGGCGTCGGTTGAAGAGACCCAGTACTTC. Protein sequence: CASSGGGASVEETQYF. The rearrangement uses TRBV2 and TRBJ2-5; TRBD2 might be the D (7 bases). CDR3 length equals 16 residues. V shed 4 bases and J shed 3 bases, with 18 bases lying between them. The germline CDR1 and CDR2 sequences are SNHLY and FYNNEI.